Below, 22 T cell receptor beta chains from the same sample are listed, as sequenced in a study of technical replicates of blood from a few donors. The repertoire was sequenced with immunoSEQ multiplex PCR; TCRdb's copy has only in-frame clones and lacks some. The sample has under 80,000 clones; roughly 91% are singletons. Sequencing was done on a sample of PBMCs. Receptor source: a human donor in good health. Some clones in this sample may be carry-over from other donors' samples.

CDR3 sequence reads: CAWFREGYGYTF. The CDR3 coding sequence is TGTGCCTGGTTCAGGGAGGGCTATGGCTACACCTTC. The chain employs TRBV30 and TRBJ1-2, with a tentative D call TRBD1 (5 bases). From germline, CDR1 is GTSNPN and CDR2 SVGIG (reference sequence). This CDR3 comprises 12 residues. Trimming stripped 5 bases from V and 4 bases from J, with 11 bases between. The entire variable domain, with the rest obtained from reference TRBV30 and TRBJ1-2, is as follows: SQTIHQWPATLVQPVGSPLSLECTVEGTSNPNLYWYRQAAGRGLQLLFYSVGIGQISSEVPQNLSASRPQDRQFILSSKKLLLSDSGFYLCAWFREGYGYTFGSGTRLTVV.

The chain joins TRBV7-3 to TRBJ2-2; D possibly corresponds to TRBD2 (5 bases). The CDR3 covers 16 residues. The V end lost 5 bases, the J end lost 6 bases, and 19 bases lay between the germline ends. Germline V CDR1 and CDR2: SGHTA, FQGTGA. The CDR3 DNA is TGTGCCAGCAGCCCACCACTAGTTTCTGCCCCCGGGGAGCTGTTTTTT. This encodes CASSPPLVSAPGELFF. Full variable domain (rest looked up from reference TRBV7-3 and TRBJ2-2): GAGVSQTPSNKVTEKGKYVELRCDPISGHTALYWYRQSLGQGPEFLIYFQGTGAADDSGLPNDRFFAVRPEGSVSTLKIQRTERGDSAVYLCASSPPLVSAPGELFFGEGSRLTVL.

The chain has TRBV6-1 and TRBJ2-1; D is possibly TRBD1 (6 bases). The CDR3 runs 14 residues. With 4 bases removed from V and 5 bases from J, the gap between germline ends came to 12 bases. The germline gives CDR1 MNHNS, CDR2 SASEGT. Written as DNA, the CDR3 is TGTGCCAGCAGTGGCCGACAGGAAGACAATGAGCAGTTCTTC. Residues: CASSGRQEDNEQFF.

The rearrangement joins TRBV7-6 to TRBJ2-1, with 14 bases lining up with TRBD2. The germline gives CDR1 SGHVS, CDR2 FNYEAQ. V trimming: 4 bases; J trimming: 8 bases; junction bases outside the gene matches: 4. This CDR3 is 15 amino acids long. The CDR3 region is CASSSGTSGGYEQFF. The CDR3 DNA is TGTGCCAGCAGCTCGGGGACTAGCGGGGGCTATGAGCAGTTCTTC.

This rearrangement joins TRBV6-5 to TRBJ2-5; 8 nucleotides match TRBD2. In germline, CDR1 is MNHEY, CDR2 SVGAGI. With V trimmed by 7 bases and J by 7 bases, 14 bases remained unmatched. The CDR3 sequence is 15 residues long. DNA for the CDR3: TGTGCCAGCACCCCGGGGGGGACCTACGCTGTGACCCAGTACTTC. It translates to CASTPGGTYAVTQYF.

The V and J genes are TRBV9 and TRBJ1-1; TRBD1 agrees at 8 bases. Germline CDR1 is SGDLS and CDR2 is YYNGEE. After removal of 4 bases from V and 1 base from J, the junction contained 6 bases not matched to a gene. The CDR3 has 15 residues. Here the CDR3 reads CASSPRTGRNTEAFF. DNA of the CDR3: TGTGCCAGCAGCCCTCGGACAGGGCGGAACACTGAAGCTTTCTTT.

The V call is TRBV7-2, the J call TRBJ2-2; D is uncertain. V was trimmed by 5 bases and J by 0 bases, leaving 16 bases between them. The CDR3 is 17 amino acids. Germline lookup yields CDR1 SGHTA and CDR2 FQGNSA. CDR3: CASSPSVARANTGELFF. CDR3 DNA sequence: TGTGCCAGCAGCCCTTCGGTAGCTAGAGCGAACACCGGGGAGCTGTTTTTT.

The rearrangement links TRBV6-6 to TRBJ2-7; 12 nucleotides agree with TRBD2. V was pared by 5 bases and J by 0 bases, with 5 bases of the junction left unmatched. This CDR3 is 16 amino acids long. Looked up from germline, CDR1 is MNHNY and CDR2 is SVGAGI (reference sequence). For the CDR3, the DNA is TGTGCCAGCAGTCGCTCTAGCGGGAGGGGCTCCTACGAGCAGTACTTC. This encodes CASSRSSGRGSYEQYF.

The chain has TRBV2 and TRBJ2-7, with TRBD1 matching over 7 bases. The CDR3 contains 16 residues. Germline V gives CDR1 SNHLY, CDR2 FYNNEI. J lost 3 bases, V lost 1 base, and 9 bases had no gene match. The CDR3 DNA reads TGTGCCAGCAGTGAAGTTTCGACAGGGAATCTCTACGAGCAGTACTTC. Protein: CASSEVSTGNLYEQYF.

This chain links TRBV5-1 with TRBJ1-2; possible D gene TRBD1, 6 bases. The V gene's germline CDR1 is SGHRS and CDR2 YFSETQ. The CDR3 contains 13 residues. The germline V and J ends were trimmed by 7 bases and 4 bases, with 14 bases remaining between them. CDR3 bases: TGCGCCAGCTCGGGGGGCGTCGGCTATGGCTACACCTTC. As protein: CASSGGVGYGYTF.

The sample holds one count of this clone. The chain joins TRBV7-8 to TRBJ2-7; D possibly corresponds to TRBD2 (5 bases). The CDR3 has 15 amino acids. V gave up 2 bases and J gave up 0 bases, with 11 bases separating them. Germline V gives CDR1 SGHVS, CDR2 FQNEAQ. CDR3: CASSLSAVSSYEQYF. The CDR3 DNA is TGTGCCAGCAGCTTATCAGCGGTAAGCTCCTACGAGCAGTACTTC.

This sequence joins TRBV7-2 and TRBJ2-1; D is undetermined. Germline V lookup: CDR1 SGHTA, CDR2 FQGNSA. V was clipped by 0 bases and J by 9 bases, with 12 bases between them. The CDR3 has 14 amino acids. In nucleotides, the CDR3 is TGTGCCAGCAGCTTAGCTCTAGGTATGGGTGAGCAGTTCTTC. Translation gives CASSLALGMGEQFF.

The rearrangement uses TRBV19 and TRBJ2-7, with D hard to call. Trimming removed 5 bases at V and 4 bases at J, with 15 bases between. Germline V lookup: CDR1 LNHDA, CDR2 SQIVND (reference sequence). The CDR3 totals 14 residues. Here the CDR3 reads CASSPGPPMYEQYF. In DNA, the CDR3 is TGTGCCAGTAGTCCAGGTCCCCCCATGTACGAGCAGTACTTC.

J is TRBJ2-2 and V is TRBV7-2; maybe TRBD2 (5 bases). This CDR3 spans 13 amino acids. V lost 7 bases, J lost 6 bases, and 12 bases lay in between. The germline V gene encodes CDR1 SGHTA and CDR2 FQGNSA. The DNA for the CDR3 is TGTGCCAGCAACTCCCGCGGGTCCGGGGAGCTGTTTTTT. This sequence encodes CASNSRGSGELFF.

This clone came up once. The chain employs TRBV7-8 and TRBJ2-5, with TRBD1 identical over 9 bases. The CDR3 extends over 16 amino acids. Germline V CDR1 and CDR2: SGHVS, FQNEAQ. The V gene end was trimmed by 5 bases and the J gene end by 5 bases; junction bases not matched to a gene: 12. The CDR3 nucleotides read TGTGCCAGCAGCCTTATAGGGACAGGGCGATTGGAGACCCAGTACTTC. The encoded protein is CASSLIGTGRLETQYF.

The chain uses TRBV25-1 and TRBJ1-5; a weak D match, TRBD1 (6 bases). V was shortened by 8 bases and J by 3 bases, with 11 bases between the two germline ends. Germline values: CDR1 MGHDK, CDR2 SYGVNS. The CDR3 contains 13 residues. The CDR3 here is CASGAGDNQPQHF. CDR3 DNA: TGTGCCAGCGGCGCAGGGGACAATCAGCCCCAGCATTTT.

The chain links TRBV19 to TRBJ2-2, with 7 bases that match TRBD2. V shed 3 bases and J 5 bases; nucleotides not matched to a gene: 6. This CDR3 region has 15 residues. Germline V lookup: CDR1 LNHDA, CDR2 SQIVND (reference sequence). CDR3 DNA sequence: TGTGCCAGTAGTATCTCTGGGACTACGACCGGGGAGCTGTTTTTT. This translates into CASSISGTTTGELFF.

In this sample, this clone turned up once. CDR3 sequence (DNA): TGCGCCAGCAGCCAAGATCCCGGGACACCAAATGGCTACACCTTC. Residues: CASSQDPGTPNGYTF. V gene TRBV4-3 combines with J gene TRBJ1-2, with D perhaps matching TRBD1 (6 bases). The CDR3 length is 15 residues. Germline V lookup: CDR1 LGHNA, CDR2 YSLEER. The V end lost 0 bases, the J end lost 6 bases, and 14 bases lay between the germline ends.

The CDR3 sequence is CASSWTLIGGELFF. The DNA of the CDR3 is TGTGCCAGCAGCTGGACATTGATCGGGGGGGAGCTGTTTTTT. The chain combines TRBV7-2 with TRBJ2-2; D possibly corresponds to TRBD1 (5 bases). CDR1 and CDR2 (germline): SGHTA, FQGNSA. Between the trimmed V and J ends, which lost 4 bases and 8 bases, there was a span of 14 bases. The CDR3 sequence is 14 residues long.

This clone was counted a single time. This chain uses TRBV14 with TRBJ2-7, with TRBD2 matching over 7 bases. Unmatched junction bases numbered 9, after V lost 4 bases and J lost 6 bases. CDR3 length: 14 amino acids. Germline values: CDR1 SGHDN, CDR2 FVKESK. CDR3 bases: TGTGCCAGCAGCCTTAACGGGGGGTTTTTCGAGCAGTACTTC. Its protein product is CASSLNGGFFEQYF.

The CDR3 spells CASSPHARLAGALDTQYF. The CDR3, as DNA: TGTGCCAGCAGCCCCCACGCCAGGCTAGCGGGAGCTTTGGATACGCAGTATTTT. The chain is built from TRBV13 and TRBJ2-3; 10 bases are a match to TRBD2. The ends lost 5 bases at V and 6 bases at J; junction bases unmatched: 17. Germline values: CDR1 PRHDT, CDR2 FYEKMQ (reference sequence). This CDR3 contains 18 residues.

The V and J genes are TRBV19 and TRBJ1-2, with 11 bases identical to TRBD1. The ends lost 4 bases at V and 5 bases at J; junction bases unmatched: 6. CDR3 size: 15 residues. Germline-derived CDR1 and CDR2 are LNHDA and SQIVND (reference sequence). Here the CDR3 DNA reads TGTGCCAGTAGTACAGGACAGGGGGCCATGTATGGCTACACCTTC. It is translated as CASSTGQGAMYGYTF.